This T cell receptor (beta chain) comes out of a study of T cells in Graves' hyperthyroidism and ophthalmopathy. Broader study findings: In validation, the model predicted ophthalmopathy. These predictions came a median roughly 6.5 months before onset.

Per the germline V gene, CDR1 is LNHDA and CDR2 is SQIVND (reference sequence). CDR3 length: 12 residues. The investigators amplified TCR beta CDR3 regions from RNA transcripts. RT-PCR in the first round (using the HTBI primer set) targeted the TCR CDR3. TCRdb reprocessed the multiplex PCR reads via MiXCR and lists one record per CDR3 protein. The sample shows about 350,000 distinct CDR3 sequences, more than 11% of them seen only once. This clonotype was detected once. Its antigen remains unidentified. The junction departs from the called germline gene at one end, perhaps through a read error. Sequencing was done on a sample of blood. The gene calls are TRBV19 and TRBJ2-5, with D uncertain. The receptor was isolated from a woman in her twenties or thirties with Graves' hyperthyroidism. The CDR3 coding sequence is TGTGCCAGTAGTGTGAAAGAAGAGACCCAATACTTC. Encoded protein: CASSVKEETQYF.